This T cell receptor (beta chain) stems from a study of T cell responses to AZD1222 COVID-19 vaccine. Some clones are missing from TCRdb's copy, which holds only in-frame ones; the method was immunoSEQ multiplex PCR. The sample contains about 150,000 clones, over 75% of which appear only once. The germline V gene encodes CDR1 SGHRS and CDR2 YFSETQ. The CDR3 covers 17 residues. V was clipped by 4 bases and J by 6 bases; unmatched bases: 11. The V call is TRBV5-1, the J call TRBJ2-2; 11 bases are shared with TRBD2. The clonotype was recovered from an adult who received the AZD1222 COVID-19 vaccine. This sample comprised peripheral blood, obtained 28 days after the second AZD1222 dose. The CDR3 coding sequence is TGCGCCAGCAGCGAGGCCCTTAGCGGGGGGGTCCCCGGGGAGCTGTTTTTT. This sequence encodes CASSEALSGGVPGELFF.